These T cell receptor beta chains were read from a single sample in a study of T cell responses to AZD1222 COVID-19 vaccine. Sequenced by immunoSEQ multiplex PCR; TCRdb stores in-frame clones only, minus some. Of about 92,000 clones listed, 91% were seen once; the top ten hold 7.5%. This material consisted of peripheral blood, taken on day 0 of AZD1222 vaccination. These receptor sequences come from an adult in good health. CDR3s include the opening cysteine and the closing phenylalanine or tryptophan. The D gene is left open where the match is weak. Expanded clones get a size class; other rows say once, few or many, or leave the size out.

d_call: -; clone_size: -; v_call: TRBV7-2; j_call: TRBJ1-1; cdr3_aa: CASAETGGSMNTEAFF; cdr3_nt: TGTGCCAGCGCGGAGACAGGAGGTTCCATGAACACTGAAGCTTTCTTT
d_call: -; clone_size: -; v_call: TRBV3-1/TRBV3-2; j_call: TRBJ1-5; cdr3_aa: CASSQNPYSNQPQHF; cdr3_nt: TGTGCCAGCAGCCAGAACCCGTATAGCAATCAGCCCCAGCATTTT
d_call: -; clone_size: once; v_call: TRBV5-1; j_call: TRBJ1-2; cdr3_aa: CASSLSATYGYTF; cdr3_nt: TGCGCCAGCAGCTTGTCTGCAACCTATGGCTACACCTTC
d_call: -; clone_size: -; v_call: TRBV6-5; j_call: TRBJ1-2; cdr3_aa: CASGWGNSNYGYTF; cdr3_nt: TGTGCCAGCGGATGGGGCAATTCTAACTATGGCTACACCTTC
d_call: TRBD1; clone_size: few; v_call: TRBV5-6; j_call: TRBJ1-4; cdr3_aa: CASSSSGGWAEKLFF; cdr3_nt: TGTGCCAGCAGCTCTTCAGGGGGCTGGGCTGAAAAACTGTTTTTT
d_call: -; clone_size: -; v_call: TRBV11-1; j_call: TRBJ1-1; cdr3_aa: CASSLEGRHTEAFF; cdr3_nt: TGTGCCAGCAGCTTAGAGGGACGACACACTGAAGCTTTCTTT
d_call: TRBD1; clone_size: -; v_call: TRBV5-6; j_call: TRBJ1-4; cdr3_aa: CASSWGTGTNEKLFF; cdr3_nt: TGTGCCAGCAGCTGGGGGACAGGAACTAATGAAAAACTGTTTTTT
d_call: TRBD2; clone_size: -; v_call: TRBV5-1; j_call: TRBJ2-1; cdr3_aa: CASSLSGTRGLSYNEQFF; cdr3_nt: TGCGCCAGCAGCCTTTCCGGGACTAGGGGTCTCAGCTACAATGAGCAGTTCTTC
d_call: -; clone_size: -; v_call: TRBV9; j_call: TRBJ2-7; cdr3_aa: CASSSGLGSSYEQYF; cdr3_nt: TGTGCCAGCAGCTCTGGACTGGGGAGCTCCTACGAGCAGTACTTC
d_call: -; clone_size: -; v_call: TRBV4-3; j_call: TRBJ2-7; cdr3_aa: CASSQDRSFEQYF; cdr3_nt: TGCGCCAGCAGCCAAGACCGAAGTTTTGAGCAGTACTTC
d_call: -; clone_size: -; v_call: TRBV10-2; j_call: TRBJ1-2; cdr3_aa: CAIEGGNGYTF; cdr3_nt: TGCGCCATCGAGGGCGGGAATGGCTACACCTTC
d_call: -; clone_size: -; v_call: TRBV6-5; j_call: TRBJ1-2; cdr3_aa: CASRRGGNYGYTF; cdr3_nt: TGTGCCAGCAGGCGGGGCGGGAACTATGGCTACACCTTC